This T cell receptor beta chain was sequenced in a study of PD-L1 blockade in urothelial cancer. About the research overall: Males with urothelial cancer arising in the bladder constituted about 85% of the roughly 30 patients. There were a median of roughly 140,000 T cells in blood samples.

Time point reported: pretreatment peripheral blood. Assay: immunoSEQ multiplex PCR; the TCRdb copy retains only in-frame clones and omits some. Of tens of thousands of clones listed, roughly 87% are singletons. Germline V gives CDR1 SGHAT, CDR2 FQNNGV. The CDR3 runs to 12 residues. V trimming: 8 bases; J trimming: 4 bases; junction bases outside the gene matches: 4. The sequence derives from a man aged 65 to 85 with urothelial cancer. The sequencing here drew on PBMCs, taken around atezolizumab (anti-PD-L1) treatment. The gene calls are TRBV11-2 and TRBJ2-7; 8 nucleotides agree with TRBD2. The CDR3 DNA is TGTGCCAGCCGGGAGGGGCTATACGAGCAGTACTTC. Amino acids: CASREGLYEQYF.